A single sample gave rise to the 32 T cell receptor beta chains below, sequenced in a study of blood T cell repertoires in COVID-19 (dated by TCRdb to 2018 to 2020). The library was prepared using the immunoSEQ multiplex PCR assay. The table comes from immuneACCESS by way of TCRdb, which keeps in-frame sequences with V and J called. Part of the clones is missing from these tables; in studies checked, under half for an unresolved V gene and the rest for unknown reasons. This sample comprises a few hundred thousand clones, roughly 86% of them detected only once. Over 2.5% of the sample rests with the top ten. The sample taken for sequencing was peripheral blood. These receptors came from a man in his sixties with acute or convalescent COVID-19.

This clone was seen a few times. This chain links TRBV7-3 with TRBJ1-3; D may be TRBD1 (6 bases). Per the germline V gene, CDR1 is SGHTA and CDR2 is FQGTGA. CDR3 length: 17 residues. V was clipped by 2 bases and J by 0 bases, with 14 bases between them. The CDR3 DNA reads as TGTGCCAGCAGCTTAGCCTCAGGGGCCTACTCTGGAAACACCATATATTTT. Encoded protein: CASSLASGAYSGNTIYF.

CDR3 region: CASSLIPVASGSTDTQYF. In nucleotides, the CDR3 is TGTGCCAGCAGTTTAATCCCCGTTGCTAGCGGATCCACAGATACGCAGTATTTT. The chain links TRBV27 to TRBJ2-3, with TRBD2 matching 7 bases. The V and J ends lost 2 bases and 2 bases, in that order; junction bases with no gene match: 13. The CDR3 contains 18 residues. Germline lookup yields CDR1 MNHEY and CDR2 SMNVEV (reference sequence).

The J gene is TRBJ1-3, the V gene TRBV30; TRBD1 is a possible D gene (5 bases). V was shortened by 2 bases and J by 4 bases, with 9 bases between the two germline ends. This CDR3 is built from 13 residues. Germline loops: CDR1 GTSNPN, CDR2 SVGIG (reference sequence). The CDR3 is CAWSFWGGNTIYF. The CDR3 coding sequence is TGTGCCTGGAGTTTCTGGGGCGGAAACACCATATATTTT.

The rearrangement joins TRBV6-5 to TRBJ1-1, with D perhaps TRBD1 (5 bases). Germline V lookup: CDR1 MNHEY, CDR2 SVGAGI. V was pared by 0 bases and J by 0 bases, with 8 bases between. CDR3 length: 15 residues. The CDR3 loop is CASSYSGAMNTEAFF. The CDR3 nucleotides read TGTGCCAGCAGTTACTCTGGGGCTATGAACACTGAAGCTTTCTTT.

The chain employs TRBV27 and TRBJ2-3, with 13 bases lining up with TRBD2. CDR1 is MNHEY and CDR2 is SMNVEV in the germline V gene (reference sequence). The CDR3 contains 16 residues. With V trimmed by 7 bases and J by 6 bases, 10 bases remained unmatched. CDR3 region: CASISTSGGAWDTQYF. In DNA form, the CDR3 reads TGTGCCAGCATCTCAACTAGCGGGGGGGCCTGGGATACGCAGTATTTT.

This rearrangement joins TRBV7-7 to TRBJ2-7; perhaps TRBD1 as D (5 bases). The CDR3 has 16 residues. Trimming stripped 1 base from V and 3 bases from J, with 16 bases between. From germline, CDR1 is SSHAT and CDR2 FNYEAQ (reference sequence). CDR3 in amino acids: CASSLGIAGLGYEQYF. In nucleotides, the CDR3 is TGTGCCAGCAGCTTAGGCATTGCAGGGTTGGGCTACGAGCAGTACTTC.

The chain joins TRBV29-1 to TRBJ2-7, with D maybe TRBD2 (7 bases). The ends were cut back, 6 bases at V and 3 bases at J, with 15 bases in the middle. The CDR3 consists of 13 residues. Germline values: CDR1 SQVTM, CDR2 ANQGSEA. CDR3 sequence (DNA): TGCAGCGTAGGGGGGGCCGGTTACTACGAGCAGTACTTC. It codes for CSVGGAGYYEQYF.

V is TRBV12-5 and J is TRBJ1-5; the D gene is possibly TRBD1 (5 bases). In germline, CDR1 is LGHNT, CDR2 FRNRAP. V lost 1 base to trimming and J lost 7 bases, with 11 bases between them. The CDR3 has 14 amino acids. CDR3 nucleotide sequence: TGTGCTAGTGGTTTGGCGGGGGGTGGCCAGCCCCAGCATTTT. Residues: CASGLAGGGQPQHF.

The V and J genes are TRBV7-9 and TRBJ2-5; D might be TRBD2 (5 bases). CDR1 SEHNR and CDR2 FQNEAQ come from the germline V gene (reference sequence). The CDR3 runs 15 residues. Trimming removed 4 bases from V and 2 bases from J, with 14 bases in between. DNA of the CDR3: TGTGCCAGCAGCTCCCGGACTCAGGTACAAGAGACCCAGTACTTC. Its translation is CASSSRTQVQETQYF.

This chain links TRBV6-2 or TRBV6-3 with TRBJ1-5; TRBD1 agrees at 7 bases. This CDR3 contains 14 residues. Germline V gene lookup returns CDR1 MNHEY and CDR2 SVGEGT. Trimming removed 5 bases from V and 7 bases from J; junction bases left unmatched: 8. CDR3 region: CASSNDRVGQPQHF. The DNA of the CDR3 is TGTGCCAGCAGTAACGACAGGGTCGGCCAGCCCCAGCATTTT.

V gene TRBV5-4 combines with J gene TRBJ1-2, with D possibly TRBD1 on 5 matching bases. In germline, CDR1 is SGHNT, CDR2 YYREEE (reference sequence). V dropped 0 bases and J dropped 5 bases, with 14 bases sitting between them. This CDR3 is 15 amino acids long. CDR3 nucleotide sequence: TGTGCCAGCAGCTTGGGACAGTTTGTCCAATATGGCTACACCTTC. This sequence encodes CASSLGQFVQYGYTF.

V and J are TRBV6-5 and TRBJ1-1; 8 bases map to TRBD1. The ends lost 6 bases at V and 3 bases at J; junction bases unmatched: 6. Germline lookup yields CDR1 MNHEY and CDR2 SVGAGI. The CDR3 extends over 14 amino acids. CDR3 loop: CASRETGAHTEAFF. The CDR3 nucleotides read TGTGCCAGCAGAGAGACAGGGGCCCACACTGAAGCTTTCTTT.

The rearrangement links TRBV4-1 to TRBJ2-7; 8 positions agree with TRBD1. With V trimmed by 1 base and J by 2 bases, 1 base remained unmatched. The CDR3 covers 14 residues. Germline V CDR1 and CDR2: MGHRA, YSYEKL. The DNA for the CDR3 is TGCGCCAGCAGCCAAGGGACAGGGCCCTACGAGCAGTACTTC. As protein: CASSQGTGPYEQYF.

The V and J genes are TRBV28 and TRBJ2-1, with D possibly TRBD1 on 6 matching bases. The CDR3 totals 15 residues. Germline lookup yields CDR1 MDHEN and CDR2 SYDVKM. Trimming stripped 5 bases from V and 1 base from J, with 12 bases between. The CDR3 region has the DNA TGTGCCAGCAGTCCTCAGGGGCCATCCTACAATGAGCAGTTCTTC. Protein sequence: CASSPQGPSYNEQFF.

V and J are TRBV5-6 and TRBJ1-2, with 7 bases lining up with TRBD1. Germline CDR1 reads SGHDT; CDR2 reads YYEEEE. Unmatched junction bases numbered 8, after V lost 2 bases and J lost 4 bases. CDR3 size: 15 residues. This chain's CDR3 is CASSFWDRPSYGYTF. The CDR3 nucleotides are TGTGCCAGCAGCTTTTGGGACAGACCGTCCTATGGCTACACCTTC.

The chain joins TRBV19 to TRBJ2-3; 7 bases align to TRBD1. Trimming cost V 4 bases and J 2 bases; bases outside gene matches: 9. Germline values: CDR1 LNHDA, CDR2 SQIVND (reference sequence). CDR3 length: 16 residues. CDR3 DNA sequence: TGTGCCAGTAGTAGGGGGACAGCTACCCTCACAGATACGCAGTATTTT. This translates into CASSRGTATLTDTQYF.

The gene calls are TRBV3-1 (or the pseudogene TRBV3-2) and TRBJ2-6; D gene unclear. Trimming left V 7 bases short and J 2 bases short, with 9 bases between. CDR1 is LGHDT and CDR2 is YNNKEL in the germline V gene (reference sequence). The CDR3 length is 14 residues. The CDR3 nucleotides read TGTGCCAGCACCCGAGGTGCTGGGGCCAACGTCCTGACTTTC. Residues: CASTRGAGANVLTF.

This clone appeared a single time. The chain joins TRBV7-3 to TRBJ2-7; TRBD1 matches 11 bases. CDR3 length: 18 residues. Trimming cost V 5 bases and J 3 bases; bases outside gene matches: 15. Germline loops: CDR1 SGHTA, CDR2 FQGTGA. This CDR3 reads CASSPFPGQGEGLYEQYF. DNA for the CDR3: TGTGCCAGCAGCCCTTTCCCGGGACAGGGGGAGGGGCTCTACGAGCAGTACTTC. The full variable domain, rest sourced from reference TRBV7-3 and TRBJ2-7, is GAGVSQTPSNKVTEKGKYVELRCDPISGHTALYWYRQSLGQGPEFLIYFQGTGAADDSGLPNDRFFAVRPEGSVSTLKIQRTERGDSAVYLCASSPFPGQGEGLYEQYFGPGTRLTVT.

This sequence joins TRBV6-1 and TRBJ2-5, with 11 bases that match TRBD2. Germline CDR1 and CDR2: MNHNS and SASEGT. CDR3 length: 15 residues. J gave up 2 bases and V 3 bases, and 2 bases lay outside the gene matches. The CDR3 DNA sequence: TGTGCCAGCAGTGACCTAGCGGGGGGACAAGAGACCCAGTACTTC. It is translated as CASSDLAGGQETQYF.

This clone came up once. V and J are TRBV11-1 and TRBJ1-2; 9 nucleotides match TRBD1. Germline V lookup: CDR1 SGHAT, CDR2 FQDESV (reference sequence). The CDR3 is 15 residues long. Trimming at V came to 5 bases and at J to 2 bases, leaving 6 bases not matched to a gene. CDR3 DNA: TGTGCCAGCAGCAGAACAGGGGGCTGGAACTATGGCTACACCTTC. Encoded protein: CASSRTGGWNYGYTF.

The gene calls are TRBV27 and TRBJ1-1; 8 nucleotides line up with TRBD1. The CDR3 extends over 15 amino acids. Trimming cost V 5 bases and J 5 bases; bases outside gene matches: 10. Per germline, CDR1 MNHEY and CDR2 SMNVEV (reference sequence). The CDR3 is CASSPFGQGGTEAFF. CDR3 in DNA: TGTGCCAGCAGTCCATTCGGACAGGGAGGGACTGAAGCTTTCTTT.

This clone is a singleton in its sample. This chain's CDR3 is CASSSGGVVYGYTF. The DNA for the CDR3 is TGCGCCAGCAGCTCTGGAGGAGTCGTCTATGGCTACACCTTC. The genes are TRBV5-1 and TRBJ1-2; D is unresolved. V was trimmed by 3 bases and J by 4 bases, leaving 13 bases between them. Germline loops: CDR1 SGHRS, CDR2 YFSETQ. The CDR3 consists of 14 residues.

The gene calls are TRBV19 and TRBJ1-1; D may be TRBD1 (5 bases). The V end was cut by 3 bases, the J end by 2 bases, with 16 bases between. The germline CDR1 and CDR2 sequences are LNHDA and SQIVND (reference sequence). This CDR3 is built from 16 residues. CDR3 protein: CASSMRSGGGNTEAFF. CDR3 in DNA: TGTGCCAGTAGTATGCGCAGCGGGGGGGGAAACACTGAAGCTTTCTTT.

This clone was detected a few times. CDR3 coding DNA: TGTGCCAGCAGTATAGGGGGCGCAGAAGAAAAACTGTTTTTT. Protein: CASSIGGAEEKLFF. The chain has TRBV5-4 and TRBJ1-4, with TRBD1 matching over 7 bases. Germline CDR1 and CDR2: SGHNT and YYREEE (reference sequence). There are 14 residues in the CDR3. The V and J ends lost 5 bases and 8 bases, in that order; junction bases with no gene match: 9.

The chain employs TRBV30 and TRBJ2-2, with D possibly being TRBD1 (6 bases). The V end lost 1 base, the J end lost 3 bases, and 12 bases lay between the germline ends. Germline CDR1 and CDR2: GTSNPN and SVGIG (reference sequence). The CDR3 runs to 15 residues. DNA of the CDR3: TGTGCCTGGAGTGGGGGGCGGACTCACACCGGGGAGCTGTTTTTT. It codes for CAWSGGRTHTGELFF.

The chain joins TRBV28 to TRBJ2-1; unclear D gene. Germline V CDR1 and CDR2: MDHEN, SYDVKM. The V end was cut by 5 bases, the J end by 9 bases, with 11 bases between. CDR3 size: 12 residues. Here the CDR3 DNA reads TGTGCCAGCAGTGTTGTGAGTAGTGAGCAGTTCTTC. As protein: CASSVVSSEQFF.

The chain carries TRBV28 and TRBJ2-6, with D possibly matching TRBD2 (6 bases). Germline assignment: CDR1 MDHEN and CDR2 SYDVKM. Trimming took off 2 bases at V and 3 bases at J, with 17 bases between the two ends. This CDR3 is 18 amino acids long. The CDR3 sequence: CASSLGVRGGYGANVLTF. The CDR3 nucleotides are TGTGCCAGCAGTTTAGGGGTGAGAGGAGGGTATGGGGCCAACGTCCTGACTTTC.

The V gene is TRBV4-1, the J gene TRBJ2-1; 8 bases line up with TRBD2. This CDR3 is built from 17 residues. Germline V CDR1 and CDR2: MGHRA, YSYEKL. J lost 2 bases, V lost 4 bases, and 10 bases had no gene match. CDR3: CASSRPPGAGAYNEQFF. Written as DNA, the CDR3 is TGCGCCAGCAGCCGGCCCCCCGGAGCGGGGGCCTACAATGAGCAGTTCTTC.

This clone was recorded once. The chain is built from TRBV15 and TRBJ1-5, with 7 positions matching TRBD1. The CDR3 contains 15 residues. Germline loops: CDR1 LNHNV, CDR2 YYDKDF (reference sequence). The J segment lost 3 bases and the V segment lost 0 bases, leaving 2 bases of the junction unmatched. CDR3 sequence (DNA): TGTGCCACCAGCAGAGAAGGGGGCCCCAATCAGCCCCAGCATTTT. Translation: CATSREGGPNQPQHF.

The CDR3 here is CASSQDLADGGREQYF. DNA of the CDR3: TGCGCCAGCAGCCAAGATCTGGCAGATGGGGGCCGGGAGCAGTACTTC. The rearrangement uses TRBV4-3 and TRBJ2-7; the D gene is possibly TRBD1 (6 bases). The germline V gene encodes CDR1 LGHNA and CDR2 YSLEER. The CDR3 is made up of 16 amino acids. Trimming shortened V by 0 bases and J by 7 bases, and 19 bases separated the two germline ends.

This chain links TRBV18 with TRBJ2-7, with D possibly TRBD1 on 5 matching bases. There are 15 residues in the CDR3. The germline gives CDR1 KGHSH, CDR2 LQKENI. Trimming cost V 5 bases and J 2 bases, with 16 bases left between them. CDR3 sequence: CASSAARVSPYEQYF. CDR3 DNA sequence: TGTGCCAGCTCAGCTGCCAGGGTATCCCCCTACGAGCAGTACTTC.

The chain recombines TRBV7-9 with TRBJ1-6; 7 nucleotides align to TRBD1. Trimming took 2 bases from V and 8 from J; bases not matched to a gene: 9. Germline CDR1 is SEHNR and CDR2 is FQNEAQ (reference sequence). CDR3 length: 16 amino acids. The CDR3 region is CASSLSPTGVYSPLHF. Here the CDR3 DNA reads TGTGCCAGCAGCTTATCCCCTACAGGGGTCTATTCACCCCTCCACTTT.